What follows are 17 T cell receptor beta chains derived from one specimen sequenced in a study of T cell responses to AZD1222 COVID-19 vaccine. Repertoires were generated with immunoSEQ multiplex PCR, while TCRdb's copy carries only in-frame clones and drops some. The data contain some 170,000 clones, 70% to 90% of them singletons. The sample in question was peripheral blood, obtained on day 0 of AZD1222 vaccination. The receptors originated from an adult in good health.

This rearrangement joins TRBV6-4 to TRBJ2-1, with 8 bases aligning to TRBD2. The CDR3 is 14 residues long. Germline-derived CDR1 and CDR2 are MRHNA and SNTAGT. The V segment lost 4 bases and the J segment 8 bases; nucleotides outside the gene matches: 7. CDR3 bases: TGTGCCAGCAGTGCGGGAGGGCCTATCTATGAGCAGTTCTTC. Its translation: CASSAGGPIYEQFF.

The chain recombines TRBV5-1 with TRBJ1-2, with TRBD1 matching over 11 bases. J was trimmed by 2 bases and V by 1 base; bases with no gene match: 4. The CDR3 runs 16 residues. The germline CDR1 and CDR2 sequences are SGHRS and YFSETQ. CDR3 loop: CASSLLGTGGNYGYTF. The CDR3 region has the DNA TGCGCCAGCAGCTTGCTTGGGACAGGGGGGAACTATGGCTACACCTTC.

This clone was detected only once. The rearrangement joins TRBV6-1 to TRBJ2-3; D is uncertain. CDR3 length: 15 amino acids. Germline V gene sequence: CDR1 MNHNS, CDR2 SASEGT. Trimming removed 1 base from V and 0 bases from J, with 8 bases in between. The CDR3 DNA reads TGTGCCAGCAGTGAAGGGGTCCTCAGCACAGATACGCAGTATTTT. Its protein is CASSEGVLSTDTQYF.

This chain joins TRBV11-3 and TRBJ2-1; 8 bases match TRBD2. The trim removed 5 bases at V and 6 bases at J, leaving 9 bases unmatched. The CDR3 covers 15 residues. Germline CDR1 and CDR2: SGHNT and YENEEA. The CDR3 nucleotides read TGTGCCAGCAGCGCAAGCGGGAGCAGAGGCAATGAGCAGTTCTTC. Translated, it gives CASSASGSRGNEQFF.

The chain couples TRBV5-1 to TRBJ2-2, with 11 bases aligning to TRBD2. Germline values: CDR1 SGHRS, CDR2 YFSETQ. The V gene end was trimmed by 5 bases and the J gene end by 2 bases; junction bases not matched to a gene: 5. This CDR3 region has 16 residues. CDR3 coding DNA: TGCGCCAGCAGAACCGGGACTAGCGGAAACACCGGGGAGCTGTTTTTT. Translating it yields CASRTGTSGNTGELFF.

This clone was seen only once. This chain links TRBV5-1 with TRBJ1-5; no firm D call. Germline loops: CDR1 SGHRS, CDR2 YFSETQ. The CDR3 has 13 amino acids. The V gene lost 4 bases and the J gene lost 3 bases, with 8 bases spanning the gap. The CDR3 is CASSVISNQPQHF. In DNA, the CDR3 is TGCGCCAGCAGCGTTATTTCCAATCAGCCCCAGCATTTT. Based on the CDR3 plus reference TRBV5-1 and TRBJ1-5, the full variable domain is KAGVTQTPRYLIKTRGQQVTLSCSPISGHRSVSWYQQTPGQGLQFLFEYFSETQRNKGNFPGRFSGRQFSNSRSEMNVSTLELGDSALYLCASSVISNQPQHFGDGTRLSIL.

The chain links TRBV2 to TRBJ1-3, with D perhaps TRBD1 (5 bases). Germline lookup yields CDR1 SNHLY and CDR2 FYNNEI. V lost 5 bases, J lost 0 bases, and 14 bases lay in between. This CDR3 has 16 residues. The CDR3 sequence is CASSNVGGVSGNTIYF. DNA of the CDR3: TGTGCCAGCAGTAACGTGGGGGGGGTCTCTGGAAACACCATATATTTT.

V usage is TRBV5-5 and J usage is TRBJ1-5, with 9 bases matching TRBD1. V shed 4 bases and J 6 bases; nucleotides not matched to a gene: 8. CDR1 and CDR2 from the germline V gene are SGHKS and YYEKEE (reference sequence). CDR3 length: 15 residues. The CDR3 loop is CASSPTGGSGQPQHF. In DNA form, the CDR3 reads TGTGCCAGCAGCCCGACAGGGGGAAGTGGTCAGCCCCAGCATTTT.

This chain uses TRBV29-1 with TRBJ1-6; D unresolved. V gave up 5 bases and J gave up 6 bases, with 17 bases separating them. CDR3 size: 15 residues. Germline CDR1 is SQVTM and CDR2 is ANQGSEA. CDR3 in DNA: TGCAGCGTTCAGGACTCGGAGGTACCTAATTCACCCCTCCACTTT. Its translation: CSVQDSEVPNSPLHF.

This clone was found once. This chain links TRBV5-1 with TRBJ2-1; tentatively, D is TRBD1 (5 bases). The length of the CDR3 is 13 residues. Trimming left V 4 bases short and J 3 bases short, with 8 bases between. CDR1 is SGHRS and CDR2 is YFSETQ in the germline V gene. CDR3 bases: TGCGCCAGCAGCACAGACAGCTACAATGAGCAGTTCTTC. Translating gives CASSTDSYNEQFF.

The rearrangement joins TRBV5-4 to TRBJ2-7; either TRBD1 or TRBD2 may supply D (5 bases each). The CDR3 is made up of 15 amino acids. The V end was cut by 2 bases, the J end by 6 bases, with 18 bases between. Germline CDR1 SGHNT, CDR2 YYREEE (reference sequence). The CDR3 nucleotides read TGTGCCAGCAGCTTCACCGGGCCTCGAGGGGCCGAGCAGTACTTC. This translates into CASSFTGPRGAEQYF.

Here the CDR3 DNA reads TGTGCCAGTAGTGTTAGCGGGAGCTCCTACAATGAGCAGTTCTTC. Amino acids: CASSVSGSSYNEQFF. This chain uses TRBV19 with TRBJ2-1; 9 nucleotides match TRBD2. This CDR3 region has 15 residues. J gave up 0 bases and V 5 bases, and 2 bases lay outside the gene matches. The germline V gene has CDR1 LNHDA and CDR2 SQIVND (reference sequence).

Comment on this clone: The identical CDR3 is also encoded by other nucleotide sequences in the sample. V gene TRBV6-2 or TRBV6-3 combines with J gene TRBJ1-5, with 7 bases lining up with TRBD1. Germline CDR1 MNHEY, CDR2 SVGEGT. The CDR3 length is 13 residues. With V trimmed by 4 bases and J by 6 bases, 3 bases remained unmatched. The CDR3 DNA sequence: TGTGCCAGCAGTTCAGACAGGGTTCAGCCCCAGCATTTT. Protein: CASSSDRVQPQHF.

V is TRBV5-1 and J is TRBJ2-2, with a weak D call TRBD2 (6 bases). Germline CDR1 SGHRS, CDR2 YFSETQ. Trimming shortened V by 1 base and J by 3 bases, and 13 bases separated the two germline ends. The CDR3 contains 16 residues. CDR3 coding DNA: TGCGCCAGCAGCTTGTGGTCTAGCGCTGACACCGGGGAGCTGTTTTTT. This sequence encodes CASSLWSSADTGELFF.

The chain employs TRBV7-2 and TRBJ2-5; 9 bases are a match to TRBD1. Germline V CDR1 and CDR2: SGHTA, FQGNSA. This CDR3 region has 16 residues. V lost 0 bases, J lost 2 bases, and 4 bases stayed unmatched. Written as DNA, the CDR3 is TGTGCCAGCAGCTTAGCGGACAGGGGACCACAAGAGACCCAGTACTTC. Protein: CASSLADRGPQETQYF.

This clone was detected once. This sequence joins TRBV6-5 and TRBJ2-1; 9 positions agree with TRBD1. V gave up 5 bases and J gave up 6 bases; unmatched junction bases: 5. Per the germline V gene, CDR1 is MNHEY and CDR2 is SVGAGI. The CDR3 is 14 residues long. CDR3 in DNA: TGTGCCAGCAGTCCGGGACAGGGATCCAATGAGCAGTTCTTC. This gives the protein CASSPGQGSNEQFF.

The rearrangement joins TRBV28 to TRBJ1-2; 7 bases fit TRBD1. The trim removed 6 bases at V and 2 bases at J, leaving 3 bases unmatched. The CDR3 sequence is 13 residues long. The V gene's germline CDR1 is MDHEN and CDR2 SYDVKM. CDR3 DNA sequence: TGTGCCAGCAGGCCGACAGGGAACTATGGCTACACCTTC. Its translation: CASRPTGNYGYTF.